This TCR beta chain was retrieved from a study of OX40 agonist ivuxolimab in advanced cancers. At the level of the study: Hepatocellular carcinoma, melanoma, renal cell or head and neck cancer affected the dose-escalation patients.

Trimming cost V 2 bases and J 1 base, with 10 bases left between them. The CDR3 extends over 15 amino acids. The germline V gene encodes CDR1 ENHRY and CDR2 SYGVKD. Patients with a history of autoimmune disease or on systemic immunosuppression were excluded. Data came from immunoSEQ multiplex PCR; TCRdb stores just in-frame clones and leaves some out. Of 20,000 to 25,000 clones listed, around 90% are singletons. The receptor was isolated from an adult with an advanced solid tumor such as melanoma, head and neck, liver or kidney cancer. Sequenced material: CD4+ or CD8+ T cells sorted from blood, taken in a trial of the OX40 agonist ivuxolimab. This chain connects TRBV10-3 to TRBJ2-3; possibly TRBD1 for D (5 bases). CDR3 sequence (DNA): TGTGCCATCAGTGAGGCTTGGGGCGGCACAGATACGCAGTATTTT. Translation: CAISEAWGGTDTQYF.